Listed here are 16 T cell receptor beta chains from one sample, sequenced in a study of vaccination and CD4 T cells after COVID-19. The antigens these receptors bind are not known. Treatment here: approximately nine-day PBMC culture with coronavirus spike peptide pools or control peptides (ViraFEST assay). Researchers used the Oncomine TCR Beta short-read assay to sequence DNA from cultured CD4+ T cells. One entry per CDR3 protein, called by TCRdb with MiXCR from the PCR reads. The sample comprises 15,000 to 20,000 distinct CDR3 sequences, under 30% of which are singletons, and more than 15% rests with the top ten. Material for sequencing was cultured CD4+ T cells from blood. The receptor source for this set is a human donor with COVID-19.

This clonotype was detected a few times. The CDR3: CASSLNTGNSPLHF. The CDR3 nucleotides read TGTGCCAGCAGCTTAAACACCGGTAATTCACCCCTCCACTTT. The rearrangement uses TRBV7-9 and TRBJ1-6, with D unclear. From germline, CDR1 is SEHNR and CDR2 FQNEAQ (reference sequence). The germline V and J ends were trimmed by 2 bases and 6 bases, with 8 bases remaining between them. The CDR3 is made up of 14 amino acids.

The chain employs TRBV10-1 and TRBJ2-1; 9 positions match TRBD1. Germline V lookup: CDR1 WNHNN, CDR2 SYGVQD (reference sequence). After removal of 4 bases from V and 1 base from J, the junction contained 2 bases not matched to a gene. This CDR3 spans 15 amino acids. In nucleotides, the CDR3 is TGCGCCAGCAGTGGCGGGACAGGGTCCTACAATGAGCAGTTCTTC. This codes for CASSGGTGSYNEQFF.

The gene calls are TRBV6-2 or TRBV6-3 and TRBJ1-2, with D unresolved. The CDR3 is made up of 13 amino acids. From germline, CDR1 is MNHEY and CDR2 SVGEGT. Trimming took 5 bases from V and 4 from J, leaving 11 bases between them. CDR3 in amino acids: CASSATGTYGYTF. The CDR3 coding sequence is TGTGCCAGCAGTGCGACCGGTACCTATGGCTACACCTTC.

The rearrangement links TRBV6-1 to TRBJ2-7; D remains unclear. CDR1 and CDR2 from the germline V gene are MNHNS and SASEGT. V was clipped by 1 base and J by 3 bases, with 10 bases between them. The CDR3 runs 14 residues. CDR3 sequence reads: CASSEVGNFYEQYF. In DNA, the CDR3 is TGTGCCAGCAGTGAAGTAGGCAATTTCTACGAGCAGTACTTC.

This clonotype was observed a few times. This chain uses TRBV7-2 with TRBJ1-4; D gene unclear. CDR1 is SGHTA and CDR2 is FQGNSA in the germline V gene. The length of the CDR3 is 11 residues. V gave up 4 bases and J gave up 13 bases, with 10 bases separating them. In DNA, the CDR3 is TGTGCCAGCAGCTCAGACATGGGACTGTTTTTT. Its protein product is CASSSDMGLFF.

This clonotype has more than one count but fewer than ten. The CDR3 DNA reads as TGTGCCAGCAGTCCCCCGTCTCCACGGGGCCCCTATGGCTACACCTTC. Its protein is CASSPPSPRGPYGYTF. The rearrangement links TRBV12-3 or TRBV12-4 to TRBJ1-2; tentative D call: TRBD1 (5 bases). Between the trimmed V and J ends, which lost 5 bases and 4 bases, there was a span of 20 bases. CDR3 size: 16 residues.

The chain recombines TRBV4-1 with TRBJ1-5; D is uncertain. The ends were cut back, 1 base at V and 1 base at J, with 14 bases in the middle. The CDR3 loop spans 17 amino acids. The germline gives CDR1 MGHRA, CDR2 YSYEKL. The CDR3 spells CASSQVVSRRSNQPQHF. CDR3 bases: TGCGCCAGCAGCCAAGTGGTTTCGAGGCGAAGCAATCAGCCCCAGCATTTT.

This clonotype came up a few times. The CDR3 here is CASSGAAANTGELFF. The CDR3 DNA reads as TGTGCCAGCAGTGGGGCAGCTGCGAACACCGGGGAGCTGTTTTTT. This chain links TRBV7-3 with TRBJ2-2, with D perhaps TRBD1 (5 bases). Germline V gene data show CDR1 as SGHTA and CDR2 as FQGTGA. The germline V and J ends were trimmed by 6 bases and 0 bases, with 11 bases remaining between them. The CDR3 is 15 residues long.

Only a few counts were recorded for this clonotype. The chain uses TRBV6-2 or TRBV6-3 and TRBJ1-1, with TRBD1 as a possible D gene (6 bases). This CDR3 region has 13 residues. V lost 2 bases to trimming and J lost 11 bases, with 15 bases between them. Germline CDR1 is MNHEY and CDR2 is SVGEGT. CDR3 protein: CASSYTNRVNAFF. DNA for the CDR3: TGTGCCAGCAGTTACACGAACAGGGTCAACGCTTTCTTT.

This chain joins TRBV19 and TRBJ1-2; D remains ambiguous. The V and J ends lost 4 bases and 4 bases respectively, with 7 bases between them. The CDR3 length is 12 residues. Germline CDR1 is LNHDA and CDR2 is SQIVND (reference sequence). The CDR3 region has the DNA TGTGCCAGTAGTAGTAACCCCTATGGCTACACCTTC. As protein: CASSSNPYGYTF.

There are a few counts of this clonotype. The V call is TRBV18, the J call TRBJ1-6; D possibly corresponds to TRBD1 (6 bases). Germline V gene data show CDR1 as KGHSH and CDR2 as LQKENI. This CDR3 is built from 13 residues. V lost 3 bases, J lost 13 bases, and 13 bases lay in between. The CDR3 sequence: CASSPSGADPLHF. The CDR3 DNA reads TGTGCCAGCTCACCTTCAGGGGCGGATCCCCTCCACTTT.

The CDR3: CAISESGFRGRDTQYF. The CDR3 DNA reads TGTGCCATCAGTGAGTCGGGGTTCCGGGGCCGGGATACGCAGTATTTT. V usage is TRBV10-3 and J usage is TRBJ2-3; D possibly uses TRBD1 or TRBD2 (5 bases each). Germline loops: CDR1 ENHRY, CDR2 SYGVKD. The CDR3 length is 16 residues. V was clipped by 0 bases and J by 6 bases, with 16 bases between them.

In DNA form, the CDR3 reads TGTGCCAGTAGCGGGGTCATACCAGATACGCAGTATTTT. Translating gives CASSGVIPDTQYF. The gene calls are TRBV19 and TRBJ2-3; weak D call: TRBD2 (5 bases). With 6 bases removed from V and 4 bases from J, the gap between germline ends came to 11 bases. The germline V gene encodes CDR1 LNHDA and CDR2 SQIVND (reference sequence). The CDR3 is 13 amino acids.

The gene calls are TRBV6-4 and TRBJ2-5, with D maybe TRBD1 (6 bases). Germline V gene sequence: CDR1 MRHNA, CDR2 SNTAGT. Trimming shortened V by 1 base and J by 5 bases, and 11 bases separated the two germline ends. CDR3 size: 14 residues. In DNA, the CDR3 is TGTGCCAGCAGTGACTTCGACAGGTTGGAGACCCAGTACTTC. Its protein is CASSDFDRLETQYF.

The chain is built from TRBV20-1 and TRBJ1-6; D may be TRBD1 (6 bases). Germline lookup yields CDR1 DFQATT and CDR2 SNEGSKA (reference sequence). V shed 3 bases and J shed 10 bases, with 22 bases lying between them. CDR3 length equals 16 residues. The CDR3 sequence: CSARETRGATSSPLHF. The DNA for the CDR3 is TGCAGTGCTAGGGAAACCAGGGGTGCTACTTCATCACCCCTCCACTTT.

This clonotype was counted between two and nine times. The chain carries TRBV5-1 and TRBJ2-5; 12 bases match TRBD2. Germline loops: CDR1 SGHRS, CDR2 YFSETQ. J gave up 5 bases and V 4 bases, and 6 bases lay outside the gene matches. The CDR3 extends over 15 amino acids. CDR3 sequence reads: CASSPSGGARETQYF. The CDR3 DNA follows: TGCGCCAGCAGCCCTAGCGGGGGGGCGAGGGAGACCCAGTACTTC. Variable domain in full (rest from reference TRBV5-1 and TRBJ2-5): KAGVTQTPRYLIKTRGQQVTLSCSPISGHRSVSWYQQTPGQGLQFLFEYFSETQRNKGNFPGRFSGRQFSNSRSEMNVSTLELGDSALYLCASSPSGGARETQYFGPGTRLLVL.